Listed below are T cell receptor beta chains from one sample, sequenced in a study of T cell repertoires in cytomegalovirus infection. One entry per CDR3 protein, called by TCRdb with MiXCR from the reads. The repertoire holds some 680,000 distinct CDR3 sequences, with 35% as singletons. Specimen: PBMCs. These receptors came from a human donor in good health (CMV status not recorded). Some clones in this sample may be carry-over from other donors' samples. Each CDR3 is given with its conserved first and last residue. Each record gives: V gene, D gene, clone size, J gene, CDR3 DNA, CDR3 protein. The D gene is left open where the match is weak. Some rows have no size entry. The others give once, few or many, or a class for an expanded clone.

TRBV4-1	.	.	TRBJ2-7	TGCGCCAGCAGCCACAGGGGTAATTACGAGCAGTACTTC	CASSHRGNYEQYF
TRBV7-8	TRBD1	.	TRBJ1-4	TGTGCCAGCAGCCCCCGGACAGGGGGCATCGGAAAACTGTTTTTT	CASSPRTGGIGKLFF
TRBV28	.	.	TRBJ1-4	TGTGCCAGCGCTCAACAGGACCCTACTGAAAAACTGTTTTTT	CASAQQDPTEKLFF
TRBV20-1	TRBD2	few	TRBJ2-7	TGCAGTGCTAGGGATTTCGGGACTAGCAACTACGAGCAGTACTTC	CSARDFGTSNYEQYF
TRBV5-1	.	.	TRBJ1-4	TGCGCCAGCAGCAGGACAGCCAGGAGAACTAATGAAAAACTGTTTTTT	CASSRTARRTNEKLFF
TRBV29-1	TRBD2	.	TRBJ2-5	TGCAGCGTACCGGGACTAGGAGTGGAGACCCAGTACTTC	CSVPGLGVETQYF
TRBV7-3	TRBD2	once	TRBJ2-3	TGTGCCAGCAGCTTACTGGCGGGGGGAACCACAGATACGCAGTATTTT	CASSLLAGGTTDTQYF
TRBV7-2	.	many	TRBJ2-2	TGTGCCAGCAGCCGGATTCGTGGGAGTGTACCCGGGGAGCTGTTTTTT	CASSRIRGSVPGELFF
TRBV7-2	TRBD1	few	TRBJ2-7	TGTGCCAGCAGCTTAGAGGGGACAGCGGTCTACGAGCAGTACTTC	CASSLEGTAVYEQYF
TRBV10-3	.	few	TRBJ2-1	TGTGCCACCCGCAGCGGCAGCTCCTACAATGAGCAGTTCTTC	CATRSGSSYNEQFF
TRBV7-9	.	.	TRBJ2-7	TGTGCCAGCACTCCGGGGGGCGAGCATGACTTC	CASTPGGEHDF
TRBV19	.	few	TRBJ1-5	TGTGCCAGTAGTGTCCTTGGGGGTCGACAGCCCCAGCATTTT	CASSVLGGRQPQHF
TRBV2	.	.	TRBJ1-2	TGTGCCAGATTCGCCGGGAAGGGTGGCTACACCTTC	CARFAGKGGYTF
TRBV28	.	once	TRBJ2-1	TGTGCCAGCAGTCCAAGGGGGTTGGAGGGTGAGCAGTTCTTC	CASSPRGLEGEQFF
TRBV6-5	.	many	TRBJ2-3	TGTGCCAGCAGTTACGGGGCTGGCTGGGCAGATACGCAGTATTTT	CASSYGAGWADTQYF
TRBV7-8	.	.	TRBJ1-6	TGTACCAGCAGCTTGCAAACAGGTCGGAGCTCCTATAATTCACCCCTCCACTTT	CTSSLQTGRSSYNSPLHF
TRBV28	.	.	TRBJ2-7	TGTGCCAGCAGCTCGTATGCCTCGGGGGAGCGGTACTTC	CASSSYASGERYF
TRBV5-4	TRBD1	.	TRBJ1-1	TGTGCCAGCAGCCCGGGACAGGGGGCGTGGACTGAAGCTTTCTTT	CASSPGQGAWTEAFF
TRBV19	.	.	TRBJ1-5	TGTGCCAGTATCCCTCGGGGAGATGGGGCAAATCAGCCCCAGCATTTT	CASIPRGDGANQPQHF
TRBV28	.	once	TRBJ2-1	TGTGCCAGCACCAGTGACTGGAGATCCTACAATGAGCAGTTATTC	CASTSDWRSYNEQLF
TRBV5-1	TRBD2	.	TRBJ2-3	TGCGCCAGCAGCAAAGTAGCGGGAAGAGAAGATACGCAGTATTTT	CASSKVAGREDTQYF
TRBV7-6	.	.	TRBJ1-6	TGTGCCAGCAGCTCTAGCCTAGGACGGCAAAATTCACCCCTCCACTTT	CASSSSLGRQNSPLHF
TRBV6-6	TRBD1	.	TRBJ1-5	TGTGCCATCAGTTACTCGATACAGGGGGTGCCACCCACTCAGCCCCAGCATTTT	CAISYSIQGVPPTQPQHF
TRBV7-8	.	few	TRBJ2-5	TGTGCCAGCAGCCCAGAAGTGACCCAGTACTTC	CASSPEVTQYF
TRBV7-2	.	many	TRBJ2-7	TGTGCCAGCAGCTTAGACGCTAGAAAGTCGGGTGAGCAGTACTTC	CASSLDARKSGEQYF
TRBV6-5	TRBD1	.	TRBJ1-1	TGTGCCAGCGGACGAAGACAGGGAACGGGTACTGAAGCTTTCTTT	CASGRRQGTGTEAFF
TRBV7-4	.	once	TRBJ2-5	TGTGCCAGCAGCCAGGAGGCTAGCCAGGAGACCCAGTACTTC	CASSQEASQETQYF
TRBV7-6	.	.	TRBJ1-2	TGTGCCAGCAGGATAAACGGACTTCCTGGCTACCCCTTC	CASRINGLPGYPF
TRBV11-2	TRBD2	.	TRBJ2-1	TGTGCTAGCAGCTTATTTCTAGCGGGAAGCTCCTACAATGAGCAGTTCTTC	CASSLFLAGSSYNEQFF
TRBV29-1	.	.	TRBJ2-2	TGCAGCGTTGATCGGGGTCTTCGCACCGGGGAGCTGTTTTTT	CSVDRGLRTGELFF
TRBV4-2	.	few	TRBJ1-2	TGTGCCAGCAGCCAAGATCTTGGGCGCCGCTACACCTTC	CASSQDLGRRYTF